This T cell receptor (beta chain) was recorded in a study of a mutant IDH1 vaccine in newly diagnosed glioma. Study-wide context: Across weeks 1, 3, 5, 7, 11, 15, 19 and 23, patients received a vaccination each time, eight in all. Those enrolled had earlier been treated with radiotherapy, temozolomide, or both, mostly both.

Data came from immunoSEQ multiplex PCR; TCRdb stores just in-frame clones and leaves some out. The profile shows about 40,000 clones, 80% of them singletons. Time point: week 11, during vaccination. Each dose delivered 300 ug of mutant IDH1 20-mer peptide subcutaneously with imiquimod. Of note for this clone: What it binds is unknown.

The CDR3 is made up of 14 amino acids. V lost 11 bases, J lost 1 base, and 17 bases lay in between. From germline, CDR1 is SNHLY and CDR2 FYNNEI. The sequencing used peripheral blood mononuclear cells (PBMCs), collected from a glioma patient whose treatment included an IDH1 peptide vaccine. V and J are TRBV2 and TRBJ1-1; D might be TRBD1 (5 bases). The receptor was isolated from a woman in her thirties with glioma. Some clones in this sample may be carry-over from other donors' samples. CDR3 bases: TGTGCCGGGTCCCCCCCTACAGGGAACACTGAAGCTTTCTTT. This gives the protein CAGSPPTGNTEAFF.